This T cell receptor (beta chain) was recovered during a study of T-cell memory formation after mild COVID-19. This CDR3 spans 14 amino acids. Trimming at V came to 6 bases and at J to 3 bases, leaving 11 bases not matched to a gene. Per germline, CDR1 SQVTM and CDR2 ANQGSEA. TCR alpha and TCR beta cDNA libraries with sample barcodes and UMIs came from 5'RACE using constant-segment primers. MiXCR, run by TCRdb on the 5' RACE reads, gives a single entry per CDR3 protein. The sample records roughly 580,000 distinct CDR3 sequences, under 20% being singletons. The receptor was isolated from an adult woman who had mild COVID-19 (a few samples of this study predate the infection). Cell type and time point are not known. The V and J genes are TRBV29-1 and TRBJ2-7, with TRBD1 matching over 7 bases. The sequenced sample consisted of PBMCs or a T cell subset sorted from them (not recorded which). In nucleotides, the CDR3 is TGCAGCGTGATGGACAGGAAATTCGGCTACGAGCAGTACTTC. This gives the protein CSVMDRKFGYEQYF.